These T cell receptor beta chains were read from a single sample in a study of Ad26.COV2.S vaccination and SARS-CoV-2 variants. Only in-frame clones appear in the TCRdb table, and some are missing; sequencing was by immunoSEQ multiplex PCR. The repertoire consists of around 340,000 clones, with 75% to 90% occurring once and the leading ten covering roughly 10%. Specimen: peripheral blood, collected in a trial of Ad26.COV2.S vaccine versus placebo. These TCRs come from a person between 18 and 65 years old who received the Ad26.COV2.S COVID-19 vaccine or a placebo. The CDR3 runs from the conserved cysteine through the conserved F or W. D genes are given only for firm matches. Some rows mark clone size as missing; the rest say once, few, many or name a class of expanded clone.

len: 16; v_gene: TRBV19; abundance: once; j_gene: TRBJ2-1; d_gene: TRBD2; CDR3nt: TGTGCCAGTAGTATAGATCGAGGTAGCGGGTACAATGAGCAGTTCTTC; CDR3aa: CASSIDRGSGYNEQFF
len: 16; v_gene: TRBV12-5; abundance: -; j_gene: TRBJ2-2; d_gene: TRBD1; CDR3nt: TGTGCTAGAGATCGGACAGGCGAACATTACACCGGGGAGCTGTTTTTT; CDR3aa: CARDRTGEHYTGELFF
len: 15; v_gene: TRBV7-3; abundance: -; j_gene: TRBJ1-2; d_gene: -; CDR3nt: TGTGCCAGCAGCTTGGGGACCTTAGAAGGCTATGGCTACACCTTC; CDR3aa: CASSLGTLEGYGYTF
len: 13; v_gene: TRBV28; abundance: -; j_gene: TRBJ1-2; d_gene: -; CDR3nt: TGTGCCAGCAGTTTACAAGGGGGATATGGCTACACCTTC; CDR3aa: CASSLQGGYGYTF
len: 16; v_gene: TRBV7-3; abundance: -; j_gene: TRBJ2-7; d_gene: -; CDR3nt: TGTGCCAGCAGCTTAGGGGGGCACGTCGGCTCCTACGAGCAGTACTTC; CDR3aa: CASSLGGHVGSYEQYF
len: 17; v_gene: TRBV7-8; abundance: once; j_gene: TRBJ1-2; d_gene: TRBD1; CDR3nt: TGTGCCAGCAGCTACCTAATCACGGACAGGGTGAAGGGCGGCTACACCTTC; CDR3aa: CASSYLITDRVKGGYTF
len: 15; v_gene: TRBV24-1; abundance: -; j_gene: TRBJ2-5; d_gene: TRBD2; CDR3nt: TGTGCCACCCGGGGGGGGAGGGGCCTTGAAGAGACCCAGTACTTC; CDR3aa: CATRGGRGLEETQYF
len: 14; v_gene: TRBV15; abundance: -; j_gene: TRBJ2-5; d_gene: TRBD1; CDR3nt: TGTGCCACCAGCAGAGATAGGGGGCCAGAGACCCAGTACTTC; CDR3aa: CATSRDRGPETQYF
len: 15; v_gene: TRBV2; abundance: -; j_gene: TRBJ2-5; d_gene: -; CDR3nt: TGTGCCAGCAGCACAGGGGGGGGATACCAAGAGACCCAGTACTTC; CDR3aa: CASSTGGGYQETQYF
len: 15; v_gene: TRBV3-1/TRBV3-2; abundance: -; j_gene: TRBJ2-6; d_gene: -; CDR3nt: TGTGCCAGCAGCCGTTCCGAGTCTGGGGCCAACGTCCTGACTTTC; CDR3aa: CASSRSESGANVLTF
len: 15; v_gene: TRBV5-1; abundance: -; j_gene: TRBJ1-2; d_gene: TRBD1; CDR3nt: TGCGCCAGCAGCTTGCATCCAGGGGGCTCCTATGGCTACACCTTC; CDR3aa: CASSLHPGGSYGYTF
len: 15; v_gene: TRBV5-1; abundance: -; j_gene: TRBJ1-5; d_gene: -; CDR3nt: TGCGCCAGCAGCTTGGCGGGACAAATTCATCAGCCCCAGCATTTT; CDR3aa: CASSLAGQIHQPQHF
len: 16; v_gene: TRBV5-1; abundance: few; j_gene: TRBJ2-3; d_gene: TRBD2; CDR3nt: TGCGCCAGCAGCGACCCGACTAGCGGCTCCACAGATACGCAGTATTTT; CDR3aa: CASSDPTSGSTDTQYF
len: 15; v_gene: TRBV7-9; abundance: -; j_gene: TRBJ1-2; d_gene: TRBD1; CDR3nt: TGTGCCAGCAGCCTCTTGACAGGGCAAGACTATGGCTACACCTTC; CDR3aa: CASSLLTGQDYGYTF
len: 18; v_gene: TRBV21-1; abundance: -; j_gene: TRBJ1-6; d_gene: -; CDR3nt: TGTGCCAGCAGCAACCACCCTTCAGGGGGCGGCTATAATTCACCCCTCCACTTT; CDR3aa: CASSNHPSGGGYNSPLHF
len: 13; v_gene: TRBV7-6; abundance: -; j_gene: TRBJ1-1; d_gene: -; CDR3nt: TGTGCCAGCAGCCCGGGGGCGGCAGGCCGAGCTTTCTTT; CDR3aa: CASSPGAAGRAFF
len: 14; v_gene: TRBV9; abundance: -; j_gene: TRBJ2-7; d_gene: -; CDR3nt: TGTGCCAGCAGCGTAGGGCAGGGATTCTACGAGCAGTACTTC; CDR3aa: CASSVGQGFYEQYF
len: 15; v_gene: TRBV4-3; abundance: once; j_gene: TRBJ1-1; d_gene: -; CDR3nt: TGCGCCAGCAGCCAATGGGTCGACATGAACACTGAAGCTTTCTTT; CDR3aa: CASSQWVDMNTEAFF
len: 15; v_gene: TRBV7-6; abundance: -; j_gene: TRBJ2-3; d_gene: TRBD1; CDR3nt: TGTGCCAGCAGCTTGCGGACAGGGAGCACAGATACGCAGTATTTT; CDR3aa: CASSLRTGSTDTQYF
len: 19; v_gene: TRBV28; abundance: -; j_gene: TRBJ1-2; d_gene: TRBD1; CDR3nt: TGTGCCAGCAGTCCCGACCTGGACAGGGGGCGACCCGTTGGGTATGGCTACACCTTC; CDR3aa: CASSPDLDRGRPVGYGYTF
len: 14; v_gene: TRBV5-6; abundance: -; j_gene: TRBJ1-1; d_gene: -; CDR3nt: TGTGCCAGCAGCCGGAGGCAGGGGAGGACCCAAGCTTTCTTT; CDR3aa: CASSRRQGRTQAFF
len: 15; v_gene: TRBV27; abundance: -; j_gene: TRBJ1-4; d_gene: -; CDR3nt: TGTGCCAGCAGGGTGGACGGAGGAACTAATGAAAAACTGTTTTTT; CDR3aa: CASRVDGGTNEKLFF
len: 16; v_gene: TRBV11-2; abundance: -; j_gene: TRBJ2-6; d_gene: TRBD1; CDR3nt: TGTGCCAGCAGCTACACAGGGGGCTCTGGGGCCAACGTCCTGACTTTC; CDR3aa: CASSYTGGSGANVLTF
len: 15; v_gene: TRBV7-2; abundance: once; j_gene: TRBJ2-7; d_gene: TRBD1; CDR3nt: TGTGCCAGCAGCTTAGCGGAAGGACAGGGCTACGAGCAGTACTTC; CDR3aa: CASSLAEGQGYEQYF
len: 15; v_gene: TRBV10-3; abundance: -; j_gene: TRBJ1-6; d_gene: -; CDR3nt: TGTGCCATCAGTGAGGGGCCGGGAATTAATTCACCCCTCCACTTT; CDR3aa: CAISEGPGINSPLHF
len: 15; v_gene: TRBV5-1; abundance: -; j_gene: TRBJ2-2; d_gene: TRBD1; CDR3nt: TGCGCCAGCAGCTTAGGGACAGTGGGCACCGGGGAGCTGTTTTTT; CDR3aa: CASSLGTVGTGELFF
len: 12; v_gene: TRBV10-3; abundance: once; j_gene: TRBJ2-7; d_gene: -; CDR3nt: TGTGCCATCAGTGGCAGGTACTACGAGCAGTACTTC; CDR3aa: CAISGRYYEQYF